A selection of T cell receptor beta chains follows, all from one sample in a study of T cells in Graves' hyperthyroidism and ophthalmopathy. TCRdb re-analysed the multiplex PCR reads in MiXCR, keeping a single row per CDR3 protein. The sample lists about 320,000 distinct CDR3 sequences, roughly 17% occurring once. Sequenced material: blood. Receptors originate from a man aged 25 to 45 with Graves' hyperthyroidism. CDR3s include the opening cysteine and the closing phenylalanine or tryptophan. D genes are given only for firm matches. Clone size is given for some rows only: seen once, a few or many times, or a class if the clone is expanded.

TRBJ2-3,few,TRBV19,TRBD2,CASRPGLAGVTDTQYF,TGTGCCAGTAGGCCAGGACTAGCGGGAGTCACAGATACGCAGTATTTT
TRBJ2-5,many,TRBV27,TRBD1,CASSPSSDRGETQYF,TGTGCCAGCAGTCCATCCTCGGACAGGGGAGAGACCCAGTACTTC
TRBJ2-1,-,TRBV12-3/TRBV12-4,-,CASQPGPRPYNEQFF,TGTGCCAGCCAACCGGGACCCAGGCCCTACAATGAGCAGTTCTTC
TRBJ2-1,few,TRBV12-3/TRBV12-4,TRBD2,CASRPSGSGNEQFF,TGTGCCAGTAGGCCTAGCGGGAGTGGGAATGAGCAGTTCTTC
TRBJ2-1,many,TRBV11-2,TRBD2,CASSTLSGSIYNEQFF,TGTGCCAGCAGCACTCTTAGCGGGAGTATTTACAATGAGCAGTTCTTC
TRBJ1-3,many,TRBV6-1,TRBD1,CASSSSRRQGLTGNTIYF,TGTGCCAGCAGCTCATCCCGAAGACAGGGTCTAACTGGAAACACCATATATTTT
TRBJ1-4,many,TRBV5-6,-,CASSLAGDGGEKLFF,TGTGCCAGCAGCTTGGCCGGGGACGGAGGGGAAAAACTGTTTTTT
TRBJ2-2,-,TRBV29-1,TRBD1,CSVRQGLSNTGELFF,TGCAGCGTCCGACAGGGCCTTTCGAACACCGGGGAGCTGTTTTTT
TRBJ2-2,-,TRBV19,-,CASTPTPTGELFF,TGTGCCAGTACCCCGACCCCGACCGGGGAGCTGTTTTTT
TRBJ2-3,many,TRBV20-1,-,CSARGPGAPTDTQYF,TGCAGTGCTAGGGGACCGGGGGCACCCACAGATACGCAGTATTTT
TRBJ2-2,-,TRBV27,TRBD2,CASSSIPGLARIGTGELFF,TGTGCCAGCAGTTCCATACCGGGACTAGCGAGAATAGGCACCGGGGAGCTGTTTTTT
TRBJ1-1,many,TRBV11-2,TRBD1,CASSRLGQPTEAFF,TGTGCCAGCAGCCGACTGGGACAGCCCACTGAAGCTTTCTTT
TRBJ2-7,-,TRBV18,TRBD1,CASSFGQGGSIDEQYF,TGTGCCAGCTCATTCGGACAGGGAGGTTCTATTGACGAGCAGTACTTC
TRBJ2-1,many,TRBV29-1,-,CSVGGSGQSSYNEQFF,TGCAGCGTCGGTGGTAGCGGACAAAGCTCCTACAATGAGCAGTTCTTC
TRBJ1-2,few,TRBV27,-,CASSLYPANYGYTF,TGTGCCAGCAGTTTATATCCTGCTAACTATGGCTACACCTTC
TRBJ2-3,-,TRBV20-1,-,CSASEERDTQYF,TGCAGTGCCAGCGAAGAGAGGGATACGCAGTATTTT
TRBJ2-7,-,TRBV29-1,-,CSVRTSSGEQYF,TGCAGCGTTCGCACCTCGTCGGGGGAGCAGTACTTC
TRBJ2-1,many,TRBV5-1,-,CASSLELLYNEQFF,TGCGCCAGCAGCTTGGAACTATTATACAATGAGCAGTTCTTC
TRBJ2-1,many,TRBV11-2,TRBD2,CASSLTSGSNEQFF,TGTGCCAGCAGCTTGACTAGCGGGAGCAATGAGCAGTTCTTC
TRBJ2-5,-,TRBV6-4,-,CASRIIWTAQSETQYF,TGTGCCAGCAGGATCATATGGACAGCCCAATCGGAGACCCAGTACTTC
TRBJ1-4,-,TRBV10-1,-,CASGDPGRAGEKLFF,TGCGCCAGCGGTGACCCTGGCAGGGCGGGAGAAAAACTGTTTTTT
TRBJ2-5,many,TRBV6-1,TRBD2,CASTGTTEWETQYF,TGTGCCAGCACCGGGACTACGGAGTGGGAGACCCAGTACTTC
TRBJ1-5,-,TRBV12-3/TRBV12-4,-,CASWMGGNQPQHF,TGTGCCAGCTGGATGGGTGGCAATCAGCCCCAGCATTTT
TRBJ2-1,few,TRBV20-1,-,CSASGGVNEQFF,TGCAGTGCCTCAGGGGGGGTCAATGAGCAGTTCTTC
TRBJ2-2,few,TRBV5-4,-,CASSGEEKRAGELFF,TGTGCCAGCAGCGGAGAAGAAAAACGGGCCGGGGAGCTGTTTTTT
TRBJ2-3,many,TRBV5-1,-,CASSLGTAGDTQYF,TGCGCCAGCAGCCTCGGAACGGCGGGAGATACGCAGTATTTT
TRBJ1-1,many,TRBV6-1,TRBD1,CAILGTGGRNTEAFF,TGTGCCATCCTCGGGACAGGGGGTAGGAACACTGAAGCTTTCTTT
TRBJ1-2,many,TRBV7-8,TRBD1,CASSLGRGDYGYTF,TGTGCCAGCAGCTTAGGCAGGGGGGACTATGGCTACACCTTC
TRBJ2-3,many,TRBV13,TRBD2,CASSGAIAGVVDTQYF,TGTGCCAGCAGCGGAGCGATAGCGGGAGTGGTGGATACGCAGTATTTT
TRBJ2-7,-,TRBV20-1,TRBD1,CSARGRGQNYEQYF,TGCAGTGCTAGGGGCCGGGGACAGAACTACGAGCAGTACTTC
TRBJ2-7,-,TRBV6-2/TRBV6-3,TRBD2,CASRGTSGYEQYF,TGTGCCAGCCGTGGGACTAGCGGCTACGAGCAGTACTTC
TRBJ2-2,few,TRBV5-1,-,CASSFSPGTGELFF,TGCGCCAGCAGTTTTTCTCCCGGAACGGGGGAGCTGTTTTTT
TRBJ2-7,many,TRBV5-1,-,CASSLADNSDEQYF,TGCGCCAGCAGCTTGGCGGACAATTCTGACGAGCAGTACTTC
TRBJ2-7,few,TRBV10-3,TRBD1,CAISPRQGPSYEQYF,TGTGCCATCAGTCCACGACAGGGACCCTCCTACGAGCAGTACTTC
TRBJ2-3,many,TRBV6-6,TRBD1,CASSYFGTGASDTQYF,TGTGCCAGCAGTTACTTTGGGACAGGGGCTTCAGATACGCAGTATTTT
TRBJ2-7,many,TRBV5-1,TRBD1,CASSLGQSYEQYF,TGTGCCAGCAGCCTGGGACAGTCCTACGAGCAGTACTTC
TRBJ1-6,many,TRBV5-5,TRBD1,CASSLEGTENSPLHF,TGTGCCAGCAGCTTGGAGGGGACAGAGAATTCACCCCTCCACTTT
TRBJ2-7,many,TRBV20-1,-,CSAQRDAEQYF,TGCAGTGCGCAGAGGGACGCTGAGCAGTACTTC
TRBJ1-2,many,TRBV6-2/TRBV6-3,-,CASSGFGDTGYTF,TGTGCCAGCTCCGGTTTCGGGGACACTGGCTACACCTTC
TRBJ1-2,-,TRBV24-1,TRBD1,CATSDVGTGDGYTF,TGTGCCACCAGTGACGTAGGGACAGGGGATGGCTACACCTTC
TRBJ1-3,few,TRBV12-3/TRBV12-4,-,CASSPLGGRGNTIYF,TGTGCCAGCAGTCCCTTAGGGGGGCGCGGAAACACCATATATTTT
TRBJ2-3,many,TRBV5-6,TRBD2,CASSAGVGLAGDTQYF,TGTGCCAGCAGCGCTGGAGTTGGGCTAGCGGGAGATACGCAGTATTTT
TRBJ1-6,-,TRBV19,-,CASSVTVYNSPLHF,TGTGCCAGTAGTGTGACAGTCTATAATTCACCCCTCCACTTT
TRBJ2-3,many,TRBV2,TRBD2,CASRGTSGSDTQYF,TGTGCCAGCAGGGGGACTAGCGGGTCAGATACGCAGTATTTT
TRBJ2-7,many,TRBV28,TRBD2,CASSSGLAGVNYEQYF,TGTGCCAGCAGTTCGGGACTAGCGGGAGTCAACTACGAGCAGTACTTC
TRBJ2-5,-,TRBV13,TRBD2,CASSVGASGSIEETQYF,TGTGCCAGCAGCGTAGGGGCTAGCGGGAGTATTGAAGAGACCCAGTACTTC
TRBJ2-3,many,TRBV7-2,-,CASSHSPFRGSDTQYF,TGTGCCAGCAGCCACAGCCCATTTCGCGGCTCAGATACGCAGTATTTT
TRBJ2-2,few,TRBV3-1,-,CASSQDIAAGELFF,TGTGCCAGCAGTCAGGATATAGCAGCCGGGGAGCTGTTTTTT